The TCR beta chain described here comes from a study of vaccination and CD4 T cells after COVID-19. The overall study: Convalescent donors: six male, four female; seven Caucasian, two Asian, one multiracial, two Hispanic. The cells in question were stimulated using overlapping spike peptides derived from SARS-CoV-2, HCoV-NL63, HCoV-OC43 and HCoV-229E.

V gave up 8 bases and J gave up 2 bases, with 16 bases separating them. This CDR3 has 15 residues. The treatment was: roughly nine-day PBMC culture with coronavirus spike peptide pools or control peptides (ViraFEST assay). T cells were expanded with peptide pools, and expanded clonotypes were identified by TCR sequencing. Of note for this clonotype: What it binds is unknown.

The Oncomine TCR Beta short-read assay generated sequence data from the DNA of cultured CD4+ T cells. A single record per CDR3 protein comes from TCRdb applying MiXCR to the PCR reads. The data show 20,000 to 25,000 distinct CDR3 sequences, with about half seen just once and around 9.5% held by the top ten. The sample was CD4+ T cells from blood, cultured in vitro. The chain employs TRBV12-3 or TRBV12-4 and TRBJ1-5; perhaps TRBD1 as D (6 bases). This sequence originates from a human donor who had recovered from COVID-19. The CDR3 here is CASRSGGGGNQPQHF. The CDR3 DNA reads TGTGCCAGCCGCTCCGGAGGGGGGGGCAATCAGCCCCAGCATTTT.